The rows below give T cell receptor beta chains drawn from one sample of a study of PD-1 blockade in mismatch repair-deficient tumors. Produced via immunoSEQ multiplex PCR; TCRdb's table is partial and in-frame only. Among more than 85,000 clones, about four fifths were seen once, and the ten largest hold 6.3%. The sequencing here drew on peripheral blood, taken roughly 35 weeks after starting pembrolizumab. Receptor source: an adult with mismatch repair-deficient cancer. CDR3s include the opening cysteine and the closing phenylalanine or tryptophan. D genes are given only for firm matches. The size entry is marked missing in some rows and otherwise reads once, few, many or a size class.

abundance	v_gene	j_gene	d_gene	CDR3nt	CDR3aa
-	TRBV5-4	TRBJ2-5	-	TGTGCCAGCAGCTTAGGTGTGGGCGTGGAGACCCAGTACTTC	CASSLGVGVETQYF
-	TRBV11-1	TRBJ1-1	-	TGTGCCAGCAGCTTCTCGGGGATGAACACTGAAGCTTTCTTT	CASSFSGMNTEAFF
-	TRBV7-2	TRBJ2-5	-	TGTGCCAGCAGCCCTGCCCGAAGGGAGACCCAGTACTTC	CASSPARRETQYF
-	TRBV19	TRBJ2-3	-	TGTGCCAGCTCCGCTGCTCTAGCGACAGATACGCAGTATTTT	CASSAALATDTQYF
-	TRBV7-3	TRBJ2-1	TRBD1	TGTGCCAGCAGCTTAACCGGGACAGGGTACAATGAGCAGTTCTTC	CASSLTGTGYNEQFF
-	TRBV5-6	TRBJ2-5	TRBD1	TGTGCCAGCAGCGCTGGGACAGGGATAAAAACGGAGACCCAGTACTTC	CASSAGTGIKTETQYF
-	TRBV10-3	TRBJ1-5	TRBD1	TGTGCCATTGGGACAGGCGATAGCAATCAGCCCCAGCATTTT	CAIGTGDSNQPQHF
-	TRBV6-1	TRBJ2-7	TRBD2	TGTGCCAGCAGTGGGGCTAGCGGGACTAGGGCGCTCTACGAGCAGTACTTC	CASSGASGTRALYEQYF
-	TRBV7-9	TRBJ1-2	-	TGTGCCAGCAGCTCAGAGAACTATGGCTACACCTTC	CASSSENYGYTF
-	TRBV5-4	TRBJ2-7	TRBD2	TGTGCCAGCAGCCCTAGCGGGAGTGGTTACGAGCAGTACTTC	CASSPSGSGYEQYF
few	TRBV5-6	TRBJ1-5	-	TGTGCCAGCAGCTGGGGGGGCCAACAGGGTCAGCCCCAGCATTTT	CASSWGGQQGQPQHF
-	TRBV11-2	TRBJ2-4	-	TGTGCCAGCAGCCCCCTCAGAGGGCCCAAAAACATTCAGTACTTC	CASSPLRGPKNIQYF
-	TRBV30	TRBJ1-4	-	TGTGCCTGGAGTATCTTGGACAGAGAGTTTGAAAAACTGTTTTTT	CAWSILDREFEKLFF
once	TRBV11-3	TRBJ2-1	TRBD1	TGTGCCAGCAGCCCCCGGACAGGGGGCTCGAATGAGCAGTTCTTC	CASSPRTGGSNEQFF
-	TRBV5-1	TRBJ2-3	TRBD1	TGCGCCAGCAGCTTCGGATTGACAGGGAGAACTAGCACAGATACGCAGTATTTT	CASSFGLTGRTSTDTQYF
-	TRBV6-5	TRBJ2-1	TRBD2	TGTGCCAGCAGTTCCCGGGGGGGGAACTACAATGAGCAGTTCTTC	CASSSRGGNYNEQFF
-	TRBV7-9	TRBJ2-5	-	TGTGCCAGCAGCCGAGACAGTCAAGAGACCCAGTACTTC	CASSRDSQETQYF
few	TRBV2	TRBJ2-7	-	TGTGCCAGCAGGGCCGGGGGCGGCGGGAGTTCGGGCTACGAGCAGTACTTC	CASRAGGGGSSGYEQYF
few	TRBV27	TRBJ1-2	-	TGTGCCAGCAGTTTAAAGCCGGGGGCATATGGCTACACCTTC	CASSLKPGAYGYTF
few	TRBV19	TRBJ2-3	TRBD2	TGTGCCAGTAGTATCCCCCGACTAGCGGGAGGGACAGATACGCAGTATTTT	CASSIPRLAGGTDTQYF
-	TRBV6-5	TRBJ1-2	-	TGTGCCAGCAGCGACGAAATAAGGGACTATGGCTACACCTTC	CASSDEIRDYGYTF
-	TRBV4-3	TRBJ2-2	-	TGCGCCAGCAGTCCCCGGGGTGGGGGCAGAACCGGGGAGCTGTTTTTT	CASSPRGGGRTGELFF
-	TRBV6-5	TRBJ2-1	-	TGTGCCAGCAGTTCTAACGATGAGCAGTTCTTC	CASSSNDEQFF
-	TRBV6-4	TRBJ1-5	-	TGTGCCAACAACAGCTGTCGCAATCAGCCCCAGCATTTT	CANNSCRNQPQHF
-	TRBV13	TRBJ2-2	TRBD2	TGTGCCAGCAGCTTAGCTGAGTTGGGACTAGCGGGTATCACCGGGGAGCTGTTTTTT	CASSLAELGLAGITGELFF
-	TRBV11-3	TRBJ2-7	TRBD2	TGTGCCAGCAGCCCGGGGACTAGGCCCTACGAGCAGTACTTC	CASSPGTRPYEQYF
-	TRBV30	TRBJ2-3	-	TGTGCCTGGAGTGACTTGGGCACAGATACGCAGTATTTT	CAWSDLGTDTQYF
-	TRBV2	TRBJ2-1	TRBD2	TGTGCCAGCAGACCCGGGACTAGCGTCTACAATGAGCAGTTCTTC	CASRPGTSVYNEQFF
few	TRBV19	TRBJ2-2	TRBD2	TGTGCCAGTAGTATAACCCTAGCGGGAGGGCCGTCCGGGGAGCTGTTTTTT	CASSITLAGGPSGELFF
-	TRBV10-3	TRBJ2-7	-	TGTGCCATCAGTGAGTCCCGGACTACTTCCTACGAGCAGTACTTC	CAISESRTTSYEQYF
-	TRBV2	TRBJ2-1	TRBD2	TGTGCCAGCAGTGGACTAGCCCTCAATGAGCAGTTCTTC	CASSGLALNEQFF
few	TRBV27	TRBJ2-7	TRBD1	TGTGCCAGCAGTAATGACAGGGATAAAAACGAGCAGTACTTC	CASSNDRDKNEQYF
-	TRBV5-8	TRBJ1-1	-	TGTGCCAGCAGTCACCCCGGGACACAGAACACTGAAGCTTTCTTT	CASSHPGTQNTEAFF
-	TRBV27	TRBJ2-3	-	TGTGCCAGCAGTTTATCGCGGGGAGGCCCCGATACGCAGTATTTT	CASSLSRGGPDTQYF
-	TRBV5-1	TRBJ1-2	-	TGCGCCAGCAGCCGGGAAGGACAGAGCTATGGCTACACCTTC	CASSREGQSYGYTF
-	TRBV2	TRBJ2-5	TRBD2	TGTGCCAGCAGTGAACCGGGACTAGCGGAAGAGACCCAGTACTTC	CASSEPGLAEETQYF
once	TRBV18	TRBJ2-3	TRBD1	TGTGCCAGCTCTCGACAGGGGGACACAGATACGCAGTATTTT	CASSRQGDTDTQYF
-	TRBV19	TRBJ1-2	TRBD1	TGTGCCAGTAGTCCCCGGACAGGGGCCACCTATGGCTACACCTTC	CASSPRTGATYGYTF